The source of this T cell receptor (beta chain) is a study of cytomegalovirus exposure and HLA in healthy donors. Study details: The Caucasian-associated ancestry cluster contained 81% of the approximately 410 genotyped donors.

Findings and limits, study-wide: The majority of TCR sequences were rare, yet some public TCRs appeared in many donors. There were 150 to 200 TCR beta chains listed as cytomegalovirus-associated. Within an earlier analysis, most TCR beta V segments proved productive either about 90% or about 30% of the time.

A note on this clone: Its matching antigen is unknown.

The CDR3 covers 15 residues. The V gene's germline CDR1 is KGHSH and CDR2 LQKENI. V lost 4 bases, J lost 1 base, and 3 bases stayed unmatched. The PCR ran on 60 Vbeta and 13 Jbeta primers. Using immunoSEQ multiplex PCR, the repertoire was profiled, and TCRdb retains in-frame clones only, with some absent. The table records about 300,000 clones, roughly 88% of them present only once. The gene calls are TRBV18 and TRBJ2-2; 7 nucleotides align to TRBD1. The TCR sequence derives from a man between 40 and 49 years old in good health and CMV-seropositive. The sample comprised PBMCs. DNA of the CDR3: TGTGCCAGCTCACAGCGACAGGGGAACACCGGGGAGCTGTTTTTT. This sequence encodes CASSQRQGNTGELFF.